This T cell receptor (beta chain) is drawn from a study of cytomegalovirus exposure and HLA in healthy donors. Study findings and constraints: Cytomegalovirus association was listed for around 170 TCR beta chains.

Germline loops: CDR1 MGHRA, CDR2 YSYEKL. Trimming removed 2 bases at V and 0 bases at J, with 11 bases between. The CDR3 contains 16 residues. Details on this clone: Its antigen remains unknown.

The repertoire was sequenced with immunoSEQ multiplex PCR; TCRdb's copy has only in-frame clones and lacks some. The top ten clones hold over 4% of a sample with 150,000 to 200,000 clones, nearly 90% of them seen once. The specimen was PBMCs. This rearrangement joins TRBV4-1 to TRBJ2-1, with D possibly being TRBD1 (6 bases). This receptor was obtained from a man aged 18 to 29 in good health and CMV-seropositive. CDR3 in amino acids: CASSQLGGSSYNEQFF. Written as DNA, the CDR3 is TGCGCCAGCAGCCAATTAGGGGGTAGCTCCTACAATGAGCAGTTCTTC.